The 24 T cell receptor beta chains in this list originate from one sample, sequenced in a study of blood T cells in healthy people across ages. Using a J-beta primer mix together with a sample-barcoded 5' primer, a second PCR was run for roughly 6 to 11 cycles. MiXCR, run by TCRdb on the 5' RACE reads, gives a single entry per CDR3 protein. Altogether 500,000 to 700,000 distinct CDR3 sequences are present, approximately 30% being singletons, with the ten largest covering less than 20%. The sample consisted of blood. These receptors came from a woman aged 80 or over in good health.

This clonotype appeared many times. The chain is built from TRBV7-2 and TRBJ1-2; D is possibly TRBD1 (6 bases). CDR1 is SGHTA, CDR2 FQGNSA, per germline. V gave up 5 bases and J gave up 5 bases, with 9 bases separating them. The CDR3 has 12 amino acids. The CDR3 loop reads CASSITGYGYTF. The CDR3 bases are TGTGCCAGCAGCATAACAGGGTATGGCTACACCTTC.

In its sample, this clonotype was seen many times. This rearrangement joins TRBV12-3 or TRBV12-4 to TRBJ1-1; D perhaps matches TRBD1 (6 bases). V was clipped by 5 bases and J by 8 bases, with 9 bases between them. The CDR3 length is 11 residues. CDR3 nucleotides: TGTGCCAGCAGTCGGACAGCAGAAGCTTTCTTT. This encodes CASSRTAEAFF.

Many counts were recorded for this clonotype. This chain uses TRBV7-3 with TRBJ2-1, with D unclear. Trimming removed 5 bases at V and 2 bases at J, with 13 bases between. Germline V gene sequence: CDR1 SGHTA, CDR2 FQGTGA. CDR3 length: 15 amino acids. The CDR3 loop reads CASSPDPGAYNEQFF. The CDR3, as DNA: TGTGCCAGCAGCCCCGATCCAGGCGCCTACAATGAGCAGTTCTTC.

A remark on this clonotype: This may stem from a read error, because a much larger clone lies one nucleotide away. V is TRBV6-2 or TRBV6-3 and J is TRBJ2-1; 8 bases fit TRBD1. The J call may be in error: the DNA end matches TRBJ2-7 better. This CDR3 contains 17 residues. Germline values: CDR1 MNHEY, CDR2 SVGEGT. The CDR3 sequence: CASSGGQAMGSYNEQYF. The DNA for the CDR3 is TGTGCCAGCAGTGGGGGACAGGCAATGGGATCCTACAATGAGCAGTACTTC.

The chain links TRBV5-1 to TRBJ1-4; D is perhaps TRBD1 (5 bases). The CDR3 sequence is 15 residues long. V was shortened by 4 bases and J by 2 bases, with 12 bases between the two germline ends. Per the germline V gene, CDR1 is SGHRS and CDR2 is YFSETQ. CDR3 region: CASSSSGSTNEKLFF. The CDR3 nucleotides read TGCGCCAGCAGCAGCTCAGGGAGCACTAATGAAAAACTGTTTTTT.

Many counts were recorded for this clonotype. J is TRBJ2-6 and V is TRBV7-2; a possible D gene is TRBD2 (5 bases). Germline V gene lookup returns CDR1 SGHTA and CDR2 FQGNSA. V was pared by 6 bases and J by 0 bases, with 15 bases between. The CDR3 is 17 residues long. CDR3 protein: CASRNQGRNSGANVLTF. The CDR3 bases are TGTGCCAGCAGAAATCAAGGGAGAAACTCTGGGGCCAACGTCCTGACTTTC.

The chain employs TRBV9 and TRBJ2-5; D perhaps matches TRBD2 (5 bases). The germline V gene has CDR1 SGDLS and CDR2 YYNGEE. V lost 3 bases and J 7 bases, leaving 13 bases between the germline ends. The CDR3 sequence is 13 residues long. Written as DNA, the CDR3 is TGTGCCAGCAGCGACCGAGGGTTTGTGACCCAGTACTTC. Protein sequence: CASSDRGFVTQYF.

This clonotype has ten or more counts. V gene TRBV20-1 combines with J gene TRBJ2-1; 9 bases map to TRBD2. Germline V CDR1 and CDR2: DFQATT, SNEGSKA (reference sequence). The CDR3 totals 15 residues. The J segment lost 1 base and the V segment lost 2 bases, leaving 3 bases of the junction unmatched. The DNA for the CDR3 is TGCAGTGCTAGACAGCGGGGGGTTTCCTACAATGAGCAGTTCTTC. It specifies CSARQRGVSYNEQFF.

The chain carries TRBV12-3 or TRBV12-4 and TRBJ2-3, with 7 bases that match TRBD1. CDR3 length equals 15 residues. The V and J ends lost 7 bases and 2 bases, in that order; junction bases with no gene match: 9. The CDR3: CASTHTDRPTDTQYF. CDR3 sequence (DNA): TGTGCCAGCACCCATACGGACAGGCCCACAGATACGCAGTATTTT.

This clonotype was seen ten or more times. This may stem from a read error, because a much larger clone lies one nucleotide away. J is TRBJ2-5 and V is TRBV7-2; no definite D call. This CDR3 is 15 amino acids long. Trimming pared 0 bases from V and 11 bases from J, leaving 19 bases between. Germline V CDR1 and CDR2: SGHTA, FQGNSA. The CDR3 sequence: CASSLAAGVRNEQYF. The CDR3 DNA sequence: TGTGCCAGCAGCTTAGCGGCTGGGGTTCGCAATGAGCAGTACTTC.

The CDR3 bases are TGTGCCAGCAGCTTAGCGCAGGGACAGGTCCCCTCCGAGCAGTACTTC. It specifies CASSLAQGQVPSEQYF. The rearrangement links TRBV7-8 to TRBJ2-7, with 8 bases that match TRBD1. The V segment lost 0 bases and the J segment 6 bases; nucleotides outside the gene matches: 10. Per germline, CDR1 SGHVS and CDR2 FQNEAQ. CDR3 length equals 16 residues.

The genes are TRBV5-4 and TRBJ1-5; maybe TRBD1 (5 bases). The CDR3 is 14 residues long. With 0 bases removed from V and 5 bases from J, the gap between germline ends came to 9 bases. In germline, CDR1 is SGHNT, CDR2 YYREEE (reference sequence). Here the CDR3 reads CASSLEGRDQPQHF. The DNA of the CDR3 is TGTGCCAGCAGCTTGGAGGGCAGGGATCAGCCCCAGCATTTT. Full variable domain (missing parts from reference TRBV5-4 and TRBJ1-5): ETGVTQSPTHLIKTRGQQVTLRCSSQSGHNTVSWYQQALGQGPQFIFQYYREEENGRGNFPPRFSGLQFPNYSSELNVNALELDDSALYLCASSLEGRDQPQHFGDGTRLSIL.

CDR3 loop: CAWSGRFEAFF. CDR3 DNA: TGTGCCTGGAGTGGGAGGTTTGAAGCTTTCTTT. The chain carries TRBV30 and TRBJ1-1; D is ambiguous. V lost 1 base and J lost 7, with 7 bases in between. In germline, CDR1 is GTSNPN, CDR2 SVGIG (reference sequence). This CDR3 is built from 11 residues.

As to this clonotype: A much larger clone differs from this one at a single base, so this may be a read error. The chain uses TRBV10-3 and TRBJ2-5; D is perhaps TRBD2 (7 bases). Germline V gene data show CDR1 as ENHRY and CDR2 as SYGVKD. The CDR3 has 15 residues. CDR3 nucleotides: TGTGCCATCAGTGAGCTCGGGGGGCCTCAAGAGGCCCAGTACTTC. Protein sequence: CAISELGGPQEAQYF.

V gene TRBV5-1 combines with J gene TRBJ2-3, with 7 bases aligning to TRBD1. Trimming took 0 bases from V and 3 from J; bases not matched to a gene: 7. The CDR3 sequence is 16 residues long. Germline-derived CDR1 and CDR2 are SGHRS and YFSETQ. The DNA for the CDR3 is TGCGCCAGCAGCTTGGGGCGGCCAGGGGGTACAGATACGCAGTATTTT. It translates to CASSLGRPGGTDTQYF. The full variable domain, completed using reference TRBV5-1 and TRBJ2-3, is KAGVTQTPRYLIKTRGQQVTLSCSPISGHRSVSWYQQTPGQGLQFLFEYFSETQRNKGNFPGRFSGRQFSNSRSEMNVSTLELGDSALYLCASSLGRPGGTDTQYFGPGTRLTVL.

Notes on this clonotype: A much more abundant neighbour one base away suggests this may be a read error. The genes are TRBV7-9 and TRBJ2-3, with D unresolved. Germline V gene sequence: CDR1 SEHNR, CDR2 FQNEAQ (reference sequence). This CDR3 has 16 residues. Trimming stripped 5 bases from V and 0 bases from J, with 15 bases between. In DNA, the CDR3 is TGTGCCAGCAGCCAGACTTCCAGCCGTAGCACAGATACGCAGTATTTT. It yields the protein CASSQTSSRSTDTQYF.

The chain couples TRBV4-3 to TRBJ1-2, with a weak D call TRBD1 (5 bases). The ends were cut back, 0 bases at V and 7 bases at J, with 15 bases in the middle. Germline lookup yields CDR1 LGHNA and CDR2 YSLEER. This CDR3 is built from 15 residues. The CDR3 is CASSQDRGRGSGYTF. Here the CDR3 DNA reads TGCGCCAGCAGCCAAGATCGGGGGAGAGGGTCTGGCTACACCTTC.

Notes on this clonotype: This may come from a read error, since a much larger clone is one base off. The rearrangement joins TRBV18 to TRBJ2-1; the match to TRBD1 covers 9 bases. CDR3 length: 17 residues. Germline assignment: CDR1 KGHSH and CDR2 LQKENI. The DNA for the CDR3 is TGTGCCAGCTCATTGCAAGCCGGGACAGGGTCCTACGATGAGCAGTTCTTC. Protein product: CASSLQAGTGSYDEQFF.

This clonotype was recorded at least ten times. Being one base from a much bigger clone, this may be a read error. This sequence joins TRBV29-1 and TRBJ2-7, with 12 bases fitting TRBD1. Per the germline V gene, CDR1 is SQVTM and CDR2 is ANQGSEA. V dropped 4 bases and J dropped 4; count of bases not matched to a gene: 2. The CDR3 sequence is 13 residues long. The CDR3 sequence is CSVGGQGAYEQYF. The CDR3 DNA reads TGCAGCGTTGGGGGACAGGGGGCATACGAGCAGTACTTC.

This clonotype was detected once. The chain uses TRBV7-3 and TRBJ2-7; 14 bases line up with TRBD2. Germline-derived CDR1 and CDR2 are SGHTA and FQGTGA. V dropped 6 bases and J dropped 0; count of bases not matched to a gene: 10. This CDR3 contains 18 residues. The CDR3 region is CASRSGTSGRGPSYEQYF. CDR3 nucleotides: TGTGCCAGCAGATCCGGGACTAGCGGGAGAGGGCCCTCCTACGAGCAGTACTTC. Filled out from reference TRBV7-3 and TRBJ2-7, the complete variable domain reads GAGVSQTPSNKVTEKGKYVELRCDPISGHTALYWYRQSLGQGPEFLIYFQGTGAADDSGLPNDRFFAVRPEGSVSTLKIQRTERGDSAVYLCASRSGTSGRGPSYEQYFGPGTRLTVT.

At least ten counts were recorded for this clonotype. V and J are TRBV7-2 and TRBJ1-5; D is possibly TRBD1 (6 bases). In germline, CDR1 is SGHTA, CDR2 FQGNSA. Trimming removed 1 base at V and 7 bases at J, with 11 bases between. This CDR3 has 14 residues. CDR3 coding DNA: TGTGCCAGCAGCTTAGTAGGGGGACCACAGCCCCAGCATTTT. Residues: CASSLVGGPQPQHF.

Notes on this clonotype: A much larger clone differs by one base, so this may be a read error. J is TRBJ2-1 and V is TRBV7-2; tentative D call: TRBD1 (5 bases). Matching the DNA end better, TRBJ2-7 makes the J call doubtful. Germline assignment: CDR1 SGHTA and CDR2 FQGNSA. The CDR3 is made up of 15 amino acids. In DNA form, the CDR3 reads TGTGTCAGCAGCTTAGTGCAGGGATCCTACAATGAGCAGTACTTC. This gives the protein CVSSLVQGSYNEQYF.

There are many counts of this clonotype. This chain connects TRBV12-3 or TRBV12-4 to TRBJ2-5; 10 nucleotides match TRBD1. The CDR3 extends over 11 amino acids. V trimming: 6 bases; J trimming: 13 bases; junction bases outside the gene matches: 5. The CDR3 DNA sequence: TGTGCCAGCAGCCAGGGACAGGGGACGTACTTC. This codes for CASSQGQGTYF.

This clonotype was found many times. The V gene is TRBV3-1, the J gene TRBJ2-1; D might be TRBD2 (6 bases). The CDR3 is made up of 13 amino acids. CDR1 and CDR2 (germline): LGHDT, YNNKEL (reference sequence). The ends were cut back, 2 bases at V and 10 bases at J, with 12 bases in the middle. The chain's CDR3 is CASSQRTEGEQFF. CDR3 in DNA: TGTGCCAGCAGCCAACGGACGGAGGGGGAGCAGTTCTTC.